This paragraph reports one T cell receptor (beta chain). Its antigen is not known. Each CDR3 protein gets one entry after TCRdb re-called the 5' RACE reads with MiXCR. This sample carries about 130,000 distinct CDR3 sequences, over 6.5% of them seen once, and the ten largest clones take 9% to 15%. Germline CDR1 SNHLY, CDR2 FYNNEI. This CDR3 is built from 16 residues. Germline trimming cut 2 bases from V and 9 bases from J; bases unmatched to any gene: 9. This sample was included in a study of CD8 T cells in ankylosing spondylitis. Study results and limitations: Clones linked to the disease showed a CD8+ phenotype. They occurred at relatively low frequencies in peripheral blood. Earlier work had already found some motif variants in reactive arthritis synovial fluid and blood.

This receptor was taken from a male donor with ankylosing spondylitis or in good health (not recorded which). Sequencing was done on a sample of blood, either unsorted or a sorted T cell fraction (not recorded which). This chain uses TRBV2 with TRBJ2-3; TRBD2 aligns across 12 bases. CDR3 sequence: CASSERASGGGGTQYF. The CDR3 nucleotides read TGTGCCAGCAGTGAAAGGGCTAGCGGGGGGGGAGGGACGCAGTATTTT.